Presented here are 20 T cell receptor beta chains from one specimen sequenced in a study of shared clonotypes between healthy human individuals. The naive CD8 population came from CD45RO-negative cells selected for CCR7, without terminally differentiated effector memory CD45RA+ cells. The method was immunoSEQ multiplex PCR; TCRdb's version includes in-frame clones alone and lacks a portion of them. This table holds roughly 2.1 million clones, approximately 94% found once. Sequencing was done on a sample of naive CD8+ T cells from PBMCs. Receptor source: a young man in good health. Some clones in this sample may be carry-over from other donors' samples.

This chain joins TRBV7-8 and TRBJ1-1; D remains ambiguous. This CDR3 has 14 residues. Germline CDR1 is SGHVS and CDR2 is FQNEAQ. V dropped 6 bases and J dropped 2 bases, with 13 bases sitting between them. The DNA of the CDR3 is TGTGCCAGCAGTAAAGAACGACTTAACACTGAAGCTTTCTTT. Amino acid sequence: CASSKERLNTEAFF.

J is TRBJ1-5 and V is TRBV25-1; D gene ambiguous. The CDR3 contains 13 residues. V was cut by 8 bases and J by 6 bases, with 14 bases left in between. Germline CDR1 reads MGHDK; CDR2 reads SYGVNS. CDR3 residues: CASSWEGSQPQHF. The CDR3, as DNA: TGTGCCAGCTCCTGGGAGGGCTCTCAGCCCCAGCATTTT.

The gene calls are TRBV6-5 and TRBJ2-5; D is uncertain. The assigned J gene may be wrong: the sequence end matches TRBJ2-7 better. Germline CDR1 is MNHEY and CDR2 is SVGAGI. The CDR3 extends over 13 amino acids. CDR3 sequence: CASTWAVRAEQYF. In DNA, the CDR3 is TGTGCCAGCACCTGGGCAGTGCGAGCCGAGCAGTACTTC.

V is TRBV7-9 and J is TRBJ2-5, with D uncertain. Germline V CDR1 and CDR2: SEHNR, FQNEAQ (reference sequence). V lost 3 bases to trimming and J lost 2 bases, with 7 bases between them. CDR3 length: 13 amino acids. CDR3 nucleotides: TGTGCCAGCAGCTTCCCAGGACAAGAGACCCAGTACTTC. Translating it yields CASSFPGQETQYF. Based on the CDR3 plus reference TRBV7-9 and TRBJ2-5, the full variable domain is DTGVSQNPRHKITKRGQNVTFRCDPISEHNRLYWYRQTLGQGPEFLTYFQNEAQLEKSRLLSDRFSAERPKGSFSTLEIQRTEQGDSAMYLCASSFPGQETQYFGPGTRLLVL.

V gene TRBV7-9 combines with J gene TRBJ1-1; D remains unclear. There are 14 residues in the CDR3. V shed 1 base and J shed 2 bases, with 8 bases lying between them. Germline V lookup: CDR1 SEHNR, CDR2 FQNEAQ (reference sequence). CDR3 loop: CASSLGSPNTEAFF. The CDR3 DNA sequence: TGTGCCAGCAGCTTAGGGAGCCCTAACACTGAAGCTTTCTTT.

On this clone: Other DNA sequences in this sample translate to the same CDR3. CDR3 sequence reads: CASSLGEAGEQYF. As DNA, the CDR3 is TGTGCCAGCAGCTTAGGGGAAGCGGGCGAGCAGTACTTC. This chain links TRBV11-2 with TRBJ2-7; D is perhaps TRBD2 (6 bases). Germline values: CDR1 SGHAT, CDR2 FQNNGV. V was trimmed by 1 base and J by 6 bases, leaving 10 bases between them. The CDR3 contains 13 residues.

This clone appeared a single time. The rearrangement joins TRBV9 to TRBJ1-2; 9 nucleotides align to TRBD1. The ends lost 4 bases at V and 7 bases at J; junction bases unmatched: 11. In germline, CDR1 is SGDLS, CDR2 YYNGEE. The CDR3 consists of 15 residues. The CDR3 nucleotides are TGTGCCAGCAGCCCAATGGCAACAGGGGGCTCTGGCTACACCTTC. Translated, it gives CASSPMATGGSGYTF.

V and J are TRBV7-2 and TRBJ2-7; unclear D gene. Trimming stripped 1 base from V and 6 bases from J, with 13 bases between. Per the germline V gene, CDR1 is SGHTA and CDR2 is FQGNSA. CDR3 size: 14 residues. CDR3 sequence: CASSLGRTLFEQYF. CDR3 DNA: TGTGCCAGCAGCTTAGGCAGGACGTTGTTCGAGCAGTACTTC.

J is TRBJ1-5 and V is TRBV28; D unclear. The CDR3 has 15 residues. The germline CDR1 and CDR2 sequences are MDHEN and SYDVKM. The germline V and J ends were trimmed by 5 bases and 1 base, with 12 bases remaining between them. The CDR3 DNA is TGTGCCAGCAGTCCCCAAATTGAGAGCAATCAGCCCCAGCATTTT. Protein: CASSPQIESNQPQHF.

The rearrangement links TRBV7-9 to TRBJ1-5; D unresolved. CDR3 size: 13 residues. Trimming cost V 5 bases and J 9 bases, with 14 bases left between them. Germline V gene data show CDR1 as SEHNR and CDR2 as FQNEAQ (reference sequence). Here the CDR3 reads CASSPGKVWPQHF. The CDR3 DNA reads as TGTGCCAGCAGCCCCGGGAAGGTGTGGCCCCAGCATTTT.

V usage is TRBV27 and J usage is TRBJ1-5, with TRBD1 identical over 8 bases. The CDR3 sequence is 15 residues long. Trimming took 6 bases from V and 1 from J; bases not matched to a gene: 5. From germline, CDR1 is MNHEY and CDR2 SMNVEV (reference sequence). This CDR3 is CASSATGASNQPQHF. The CDR3 nucleotides are TGTGCCAGCAGCGCGACAGGGGCGAGCAATCAGCCCCAGCATTTT.

The chain has TRBV10-3 and TRBJ2-3; D remains ambiguous. The CDR3 covers 13 residues. Germline CDR1 ENHRY, CDR2 SYGVKD. Trimming cost V 10 bases and J 5 bases, with 16 bases left between them. The CDR3 reads CATQTLTEDTQYF. The CDR3 DNA follows: TGTGCCACCCAGACCTTGACGGAAGATACGCAGTATTTT.

This sequence joins TRBV9 and TRBJ2-7; TRBD1 matches 7 bases. V lost 3 bases, J lost 3 bases, and 12 bases stayed unmatched. This CDR3 spans 16 amino acids. Germline V gene lookup returns CDR1 SGDLS and CDR2 YYNGEE. The chain's CDR3 is CASSGGPGQSFYEQYF. DNA of the CDR3: TGTGCCAGCAGCGGGGGACCGGGACAGTCGTTCTACGAGCAGTACTTC.

V gene TRBV7-3 combines with J gene TRBJ1-1; TRBD1 matches at 8 bases. The V segment lost 3 bases and the J segment 4 bases; nucleotides outside the gene matches: 13. This CDR3 spans 17 amino acids. CDR1 and CDR2 (germline): SGHTA, FQGTGA. The CDR3 coding sequence is TGTGCCAGCAGCTTGTCAGGGGGCGCAGGACGGGGCACTGAAGCTTTCTTT. Protein sequence: CASSLSGGAGRGTEAFF.

The chain couples TRBV5-1 to TRBJ2-6; no clear D gene. The V and J ends lost 0 bases and 0 bases respectively, with 13 bases between them. Germline V gene lookup returns CDR1 SGHRS and CDR2 YFSETQ. CDR3 size: 18 residues. This CDR3 is CASSLDYLTSSGANVLTF. CDR3 nucleotides: TGCGCCAGCAGCTTGGACTACCTGACTTCCTCTGGGGCCAACGTCCTGACTTTC.

The chain has TRBV11-2 and TRBJ2-1; D is undetermined. V was pared by 3 bases and J by 5 bases, with 20 bases between. The CDR3 spans 17 residues. From germline, CDR1 is SGHAT and CDR2 FQNNGV. The CDR3 here is CASSFKFQTDPHNEQFF. The CDR3 DNA follows: TGTGCCAGCAGCTTTAAATTTCAGACGGACCCACACAATGAGCAGTTCTTC.

This CDR3 reads CASSETRVLGLDEQYF. The DNA of the CDR3 is TGTGCCAGCAGTGAGACCAGGGTTCTGGGGTTGGACGAGCAGTACTTC. The gene calls are TRBV6-1 and TRBJ2-7, with D maybe TRBD1 (5 bases). This CDR3 is built from 16 residues. Per the germline V gene, CDR1 is MNHNS and CDR2 is SASEGT. The germline V and J ends were trimmed by 3 bases and 5 bases, with 20 bases remaining between them.

This clone was counted between two and nine times. This chain links TRBV4-3 with TRBJ1-1; D not resolved. Germline CDR1 reads LGHNA; CDR2 reads YSLEER. V was shortened by 0 bases and J by 0 bases, with 8 bases between the two germline ends. CDR3 length equals 15 residues. The DNA of the CDR3 is TGCGCCAGCAGCCAAGATGAACAACTGAACACTGAAGCTTTCTTT. It yields the protein CASSQDEQLNTEAFF.

This chain joins TRBV7-9 and TRBJ1-1; no reliable D call. Germline loops: CDR1 SEHNR, CDR2 FQNEAQ (reference sequence). V was pared by 5 bases and J by 0 bases, with 10 bases between. The CDR3 spans 14 residues. Written as DNA, the CDR3 is TGTGCCAGCAGCCCCGAACCAATGAACACTGAAGCTTTCTTT. This codes for CASSPEPMNTEAFF.

The rearrangement links TRBV6-5 to TRBJ1-3; D is uncertain. The germline gives CDR1 MNHEY, CDR2 SVGAGI. V dropped 2 bases and J dropped 4 bases, with 9 bases sitting between them. CDR3 length: 14 residues. Written as DNA, the CDR3 is TGTGCCAGCAGTTACGGCCGGGCGGGAAACACCATATATTTT. This translates into CASSYGRAGNTIYF.